These 5 T cell receptor beta chains were sequenced from one sample in a study of blood T cells in healthy people across ages. Sample-barcoded 5' priming and a J-beta primer mix drove a second PCR of 7 to 11 cycles. TCRdb called the 5' RACE reads again in MiXCR, with one record for every CDR3 protein. The sample lists approximately 2,000,000 distinct CDR3 sequences; about two fifths were seen once. Sample: blood. Every receptor here comes from a human donor in good health.

The count of this clonotype is one. The V gene is TRBV6-6, the J gene TRBJ2-1; maybe TRBD2 (5 bases). The CDR3 spans 16 residues. CDR1 is MNHNY and CDR2 is SVGAGI in the germline V gene (reference sequence). V dropped 6 bases and J dropped 7 bases, with 22 bases sitting between them. This chain's CDR3 is CASSIQRGFGRNEQFF. In nucleotides, the CDR3 is TGTGCCAGCAGCATCCAACGGGGTTTCGGAAGGAATGAGCAGTTCTTC.

The J gene is TRBJ1-1, the V gene TRBV5-1, with D hard to call. Looked up from germline, CDR1 is SGHRS and CDR2 is YFSETQ. Between the trimmed V and J ends, which lost 6 bases and 1 base, there was a span of 10 bases. The length of the CDR3 is 13 residues. The CDR3 region has the DNA TGCGCCAGCACCGAGCAGCGGAACACTGAAGCTTTCTTT. Its translation is CASTEQRNTEAFF.

J is TRBJ1-2 and V is TRBV7-9; 7 positions match TRBD1. Germline V gene data show CDR1 as SEHNR and CDR2 as FQNEAQ (reference sequence). This CDR3 comprises 15 residues. The V segment lost 0 bases and the J segment 4 bases; nucleotides outside the gene matches: 5. The CDR3 DNA follows: TGTGCCAGCAGCTTAGCCCGACAGGGTTTCTATGGCTACACCTTC. It is translated as CASSLARQGFYGYTF.

This clonotype was picked up a small number of times. The rearrangement links TRBV28 to TRBJ1-1; D may be TRBD1 (5 bases). The length of the CDR3 is 18 residues. Looked up from germline, CDR1 is MDHEN and CDR2 is SYDVKM. V lost 3 bases to trimming and J lost 0 bases, with 20 bases between them. The CDR3 nucleotides read TGTGCCAGCAGTTTCCAGGGCTCGAGACTTAAAATGAACACTGAAGCTTTCTTT. Its protein product is CASSFQGSRLKMNTEAFF.

In this sample, this clonotype turned up a few times. V usage is TRBV6-5 and J usage is TRBJ1-5, with 8 bases that match TRBD1. With 6 bases clipped from V and 2 bases from J, the junction kept 6 bases outside the gene matches. The CDR3 sequence is 15 residues long. Germline V CDR1 and CDR2: MNHEY, SVGAGI. The CDR3 loop reads CASSRGQGGNQPQHF. In DNA form, the CDR3 reads TGTGCCAGCAGCAGAGGACAGGGAGGCAATCAGCCCCAGCATTTT.